The source of this T cell receptor (beta chain) is a study of PD-1 blockade in mismatch repair-deficient tumors. Study conclusions and caveats: After pembrolizumab, tumor-resident clones rose rapidly, then generally contracted before radiologic responses.

Data came from immunoSEQ multiplex PCR; TCRdb stores just in-frame clones and leaves some out. The table records about 68,000 clones, around 73% of them present only once. Points on this clone: Its target is not known.

PCR or immunohistochemistry showed mismatch repair deficiency in every enrolled patient. The origin of this receptor is an adult with mismatch repair-deficient cancer. The sequencing used peripheral blood, collected 2 weeks after starting pembrolizumab.

The CDR3 sequence: CASSLAKNYGYTF. CDR3 bases: TGCGCCAGCAGCTTGGCGAAGAACTATGGCTACACCTTC. The V and J genes are TRBV5-1 and TRBJ1-2; no definite D call. Germline lookup yields CDR1 SGHRS and CDR2 YFSETQ. V was cut by 0 bases and J by 2 bases, with 5 bases left in between. CDR3 size: 13 residues. Combining the CDR3 with reference TRBV5-1 and TRBJ1-2 gives the whole variable domain KAGVTQTPRYLIKTRGQQVTLSCSPISGHRSVSWYQQTPGQGLQFLFEYFSETQRNKGNFPGRFSGRQFSNSRSEMNVSTLELGDSALYLCASSLAKNYGYTFGSGTRLTVV.